Shown below are 4 T cell receptor beta chains from a single sample sequenced in a study of T cells in Graves' hyperthyroidism and ophthalmopathy. What was amplified from RNA transcripts were TCR beta CDR3 regions. A set of HTBI primers served as the primers for a first-round RT-PCR of the TCR CDR3. TCRdb used MiXCR to reprocess the multiplex PCR reads, holding one entry per CDR3 protein. Among about 500,000 distinct CDR3 sequences, over 15% were seen once, and the ten largest hold around 19%. The sequencing sample was made of blood. Receptors were obtained from a woman between 18 and 30 years old with Graves' hyperthyroidism.

This clonotype was seen repeatedly, ten times or more. This chain uses TRBV15 with TRBJ2-3; possibly TRBD1 for D (7 bases). The germline V gene has CDR1 LNHNV and CDR2 YYDKDF (reference sequence). Trimming removed 6 bases from V and 0 bases from J, with 10 bases in between. The CDR3 contains 14 residues. CDR3 in DNA: TGTGCCACCAGACAGGGGACTAGCACAGATACGCAGTATTTT. Protein sequence: CATRQGTSTDTQYF.

The rearrangement links TRBV6-1 to TRBJ2-3, with TRBD2 matching 14 bases. Trimming cost V 10 bases and J 0 bases; bases outside gene matches: 3. Germline V gene data show CDR1 as MNHNS and CDR2 as SASEGT. The CDR3 covers 15 residues. The CDR3 loop is CATGTSGGSTDTQYF. The CDR3 DNA is TGTGCCACTGGGACTAGCGGGGGAAGCACAGATACGCAGTATTTT.

This clonotype was detected many times. V and J are TRBV7-2 and TRBJ1-1; unclear D gene. Trimming cost V 4 bases and J 1 base, with 7 bases left between them. CDR1 and CDR2 from the germline V gene are SGHTA and FQGNSA. This CDR3 region has 13 residues. The CDR3 protein is CASSYEANTEAFF. The CDR3 nucleotides read TGTGCCAGCAGCTACGAAGCGAACACTGAAGCTTTCTTT.

This clonotype was seen repeatedly, ten times or more. V and J are TRBV6-2 or TRBV6-3 and TRBJ1-1; 7 bases are a match to TRBD1. The germline CDR1 and CDR2 sequences are MNHEY and SVGEGT. V was clipped by 4 bases and J by 0 bases; unmatched bases: 8. The CDR3 extends over 16 amino acids. The CDR3 spells CASSSKVTGMNTEAFF. CDR3 nucleotides: TGTGCCAGCAGTTCAAAGGTGACAGGGATGAACACTGAAGCTTTCTTT.